The TCR beta chain under discussion was sequenced for a study of early stage breast cancer tumors. Study in general: Most invasive tumors, about 80% of the 16, were ER+/PR+/HER2-.

The CDR3 runs 15 residues. CDR1 SGDLS and CDR2 YYNGEE come from the germline V gene. The V gene end was trimmed by 1 base and the J gene end by 4 bases; junction bases not matched to a gene: 3. As regards this clone: What it recognizes is unknown.

The study's findings and limits: Compared with adjacent normal breast tissue, tumors showed 2 to 3-fold greater T cell density and higher clonality.

The table came from immunoSEQ multiplex PCR; TCRdb's copy has only in-frame clones and leaves some out. The table has thousands of clones, 70% to 85% seen once. The TCR sequence derives from a person between 60 and 70 years old with breast cancer. The chain recombines TRBV9 with TRBJ2-5; 11 bases are shared with TRBD2. Specimen: normal breast tissue next to the tumor. The CDR3 bases are TGTGCCAGCAGCGTAATAGGACTAGCGGGAGAGACCCAGTACTTC. It yields the protein CASSVIGLAGETQYF. Drawing the rest from reference TRBV9 and TRBJ2-5, the complete variable domain is DSGVTQTPKHLITATGQRVTLRCSPRSGDLSVYWYQQSLDQGLQFLIQYYNGEERAKGNILERFSAQQFPDLHSELNLSSLELGDSALYFCASSVIGLAGETQYFGPGTRLLVL.